The entry below gives a single T cell receptor (beta chain) sequence along with its context. The antigen is undetermined. V was shortened by 3 bases and J by 3 bases, with 15 bases between the two germline ends. Germline assignment: CDR1 LNHDA and CDR2 SQIVND (reference sequence). This CDR3 is 15 amino acids long. Though probably carrying unrecorded immune exposures, donors were nominally healthy at sampling. The record originates from a study of cytomegalovirus exposure and HLA in healthy donors. Findings and caveats of the study: Later analysis identified several of the most significant clusters that appeared linked to common viral pathogens.

PCR was performed using 60 Vbeta and 13 Jbeta primers. Some clones are missing from TCRdb's copy, which holds only in-frame ones; the method was immunoSEQ multiplex PCR. The table includes about 180,000 clones, approximately 84% detected once. The TCR sequence derives from a girl aged 10 to 17 in good health and CMV-seropositive. The sequenced sample was PBMCs. This rearrangement joins TRBV19 to TRBJ2-7, with D tentatively TRBD2 (6 bases). CDR3 bases: TGTGCCAGTAGTATCGACGGGGCGGGGTTCTACGAGCAGTACTTC. Translated, it gives CASSIDGAGFYEQYF.